The clone carrying this T cell receptor (beta chain) was counted between two and nine times. Its antigen remains unknown. With baseline, cycle 4 day 1, and cycle 7 day 1 as timepoints, blood was sampled. The data were produced by immunoSEQ multiplex PCR, yet TCRdb's version contains in-frame clones alone and is incomplete. Counted here are about 42,000 clones, over 75% occurring once; the ten biggest clones make up 2.5% to 3%. The source of the sample is a study of OX40 agonist ivuxolimab in advanced cancers. Study-wide results and limits: On average, CD8+ T cells had more expanded clones than CD4+. Expanded peripheral T cell antigen specificity was not determined.

The material sequenced was CD4+ or CD8+ T cells sorted from blood, taken in a trial of the OX40 agonist ivuxolimab. The sequence was obtained from an adult with an advanced solid tumor such as melanoma, head and neck, liver or kidney cancer.

DNA of the CDR3: TGCGCCAGCAGCTCCGGGACAGGGAGCGGAGAGCAGTACTTC. Amino acids: CASSSGTGSGEQYF. J is TRBJ2-7 and V is TRBV5-1, with 9 bases identical to TRBD1. The CDR3 consists of 14 residues. Losses at the gene ends were 3 bases for V and 7 bases for J; bases not matched to a gene: 8. The germline V gene has CDR1 SGHRS and CDR2 YFSETQ.